The text below deals with one TCR beta chain. The CDR3 sequence is 10 residues long. Germline values: CDR1 SNHLY, CDR2 FYNNEI. The V gene lost 4 bases and the J gene lost 4 bases, with 1 base spanning the gap. Libraries were prepared by immunoSEQ multiplex PCR; TCRdb keeps only in-frame clonotypes and omits some of them. This repertoire shows around 110,000 clones, 80% to 90% found once; its top ten account for 0.95% to 1.3%. This sample was taken from a study of control samples from healthy donors and cancer patients. Sequences were obtained from PBMCs. The chain links TRBV2 to TRBJ2-5; D gene ambiguous. The TCR originated in a woman between 45 and 60 years old with colorectal cancer. The CDR3 DNA follows: TGTGCCAGCAGTGGAGAGACCCAGTACTTC. This translates into CASSGETQYF.